The 32 T cell receptor beta chains below were found in one sample sequenced in a study of blood T cell repertoires in COVID-19. Data came from immunoSEQ multiplex PCR; TCRdb stores just in-frame clones and leaves some out. Of roughly 250,000 clones in the sample, around 88% were seen once. The source material was PBMCs or T cells enriched from blood (not recorded which). The receptors stem from a woman aged 35 to 49 with acute COVID-19.

The sample holds a few counts of this clone. This chain uses TRBV6-1 with TRBJ2-1, with 10 positions matching TRBD2. CDR1 and CDR2 (germline): MNHNS, SASEGT. With V trimmed by 4 bases and J by 4 bases, 13 bases remained unmatched. The CDR3 extends over 18 amino acids. CDR3 sequence: CASSVGLSGRTSYNEQFF. For the CDR3, the DNA is TGTGCCAGCAGTGTGGGCCTTAGCGGGAGGACCTCATACAATGAGCAGTTCTTC.

The chain carries TRBV9 and TRBJ1-2; 9 bases line up with TRBD1. The CDR3 is 15 amino acids. J was trimmed by 4 bases and V by 1 base; bases with no gene match: 5. Germline CDR1 and CDR2: SGDLS and YYNGEE. CDR3 nucleotide sequence: TGTGCCAGCAGCGTAAAGGACAGGGGATTCTATGGCTACACCTTC. It yields the protein CASSVKDRGFYGYTF.

The V gene is TRBV18, the J gene TRBJ2-3; the D is unclear. CDR1 is KGHSH and CDR2 is LQKENI in the germline V gene. V lost 0 bases, J lost 4 bases, and 11 bases lay in between. The CDR3 extends over 15 amino acids. CDR3 DNA: TGTGCCAGCTCACCACCTGCCCGAGGTTCAGATACGCAGTATTTT. This codes for CASSPPARGSDTQYF.

V and J are TRBV2 and TRBJ1-2, with 9 bases lining up with TRBD1. The CDR3 has 15 amino acids. J gave up 8 bases and V 3 bases, and 10 bases lay outside the gene matches. Germline V gives CDR1 SNHLY, CDR2 FYNNEI. CDR3 nucleotides: TGTGCCAGCAGTGACGCGGGACAGGGCGGATACGGCTACACCTTC. This codes for CASSDAGQGGYGYTF.

The V and J genes are TRBV24-1 and TRBJ2-7, with 15 bases fitting TRBD2. Unmatched junction bases numbered 11, after V lost 6 bases and J lost 0 bases. The CDR3 is 19 residues long. Germline CDR1 KGHDR, CDR2 SFDVKD. The CDR3 bases are TGTGCCACCAGTCCACGCCCGGGACTAGCGGGGGGATACTCCTACGAGCAGTACTTC. Its protein is CATSPRPGLAGGYSYEQYF.

The chain links TRBV7-2 to TRBJ1-2, with D unresolved. This CDR3 region has 11 residues. CDR1 SGHTA and CDR2 FQGNSA come from the germline V gene. Trimming cost V 8 bases and J 4 bases, with 8 bases left between them. CDR3 sequence: CASSRGYGYTF. The CDR3 DNA reads as TGTGCCAGCTCCCGGGGCTATGGCTACACCTTC.

J is TRBJ2-1 and V is TRBV4-1; the match to TRBD2 covers 10 bases. The CDR3 contains 15 residues. Germline CDR1 and CDR2: MGHRA and YSYEKL. Trimming cost V 1 base and J 4 bases; bases outside gene matches: 1. CDR3 DNA sequence: TGCGCCAGCAGCCAAGGGACTAGCGGATACAATGAGCAGTTCTTC. Translating it yields CASSQGTSGYNEQFF.

V and J are TRBV5-6 and TRBJ2-7, with a weak D call TRBD1 (6 bases). Per germline, CDR1 SGHDT and CDR2 YYEEEE. This CDR3 region has 15 residues. V shed 0 bases and J shed 0 bases, with 10 bases lying between them. CDR3 residues: CASSLGTVSSYEQYV. The CDR3 DNA sequence: TGTGCCAGCAGCTTGGGGACAGTTAGCTCCTACGAGCAGTACGTC.

J is TRBJ2-2 and V is TRBV4-3, with TRBD1 as a possible D gene (5 bases). The CDR3 runs 16 residues. Trimming shortened V by 6 bases and J by 1 base, and 15 bases separated the two germline ends. Germline-derived CDR1 and CDR2 are LGHNA and YSLEER. The CDR3 coding sequence is TGCGCCAGCAGTGACGAATTCGGACAGAACACCGGGGAGCTGTTTTTT. Protein sequence: CASSDEFGQNTGELFF.

This sequence joins TRBV23-1 and TRBJ1-5; D not resolved. TRBV23-1 is reported as an ORF; its role is uncertain. Deletions cut 9 bases from V and 0 bases from J, with 3 bases between. This CDR3 region has 11 residues. The CDR3: CASHSNQPQHF. Here the CDR3 DNA reads TGCGCCAGTCATAGCAATCAGCCCCAGCATTTT.

This clone was seen a few times. V and J are TRBV7-9 and TRBJ2-1; D call uncertain. The germline V and J ends were trimmed by 3 bases and 9 bases, with 12 bases remaining between them. This CDR3 comprises 13 residues. Germline CDR1 SEHNR, CDR2 FQNEAQ (reference sequence). CDR3 nucleotide sequence: TGTGCCAGCAGCTTGGTGGGCTCTGGTGAGCAGTTCTTC. It codes for CASSLVGSGEQFF. Full variable domain (rest looked up from reference TRBV7-9 and TRBJ2-1): DTGVSQNPRHKITKRGQNVTFRCDPISEHNRLYWYRQTLGQGPEFLTYFQNEAQLEKSRLLSDRFSAERPKGSFSTLEIQRTEQGDSAMYLCASSLVGSGEQFFGPGTRLTVL.

The chain has TRBV7-8 and TRBJ2-1; TRBD2 is a possible D gene (6 bases). Per the germline V gene, CDR1 is SGHVS and CDR2 is FQNEAQ. The germline V and J ends were trimmed by 5 bases and 12 bases, with 17 bases remaining between them. This CDR3 has 13 residues. This CDR3 reads CASSILSGRGQFF. DNA of the CDR3: TGTGCCAGCAGCATACTATCCGGGCGGGGGCAGTTCTTC.

This clone has more than one count but fewer than ten. Distinct nucleotide sequences in the sample also encode this CDR3. J is TRBJ1-2 and V is TRBV2, with TRBD1 matching over 7 bases. The CDR3 has 13 amino acids. Trimming at V came to 6 bases and at J to 2 bases, leaving 3 bases not matched to a gene. Germline-derived CDR1 and CDR2 are SNHLY and FYNNEI. This chain's CDR3 is CASRETGNYGYTF. Here the CDR3 DNA reads TGTGCCAGCAGAGAGACAGGGAACTATGGCTACACCTTC. The variable domain in full, completed from reference TRBV2 and TRBJ1-2, reads EPEVTQTPSHQVTQMGQEVILRCVPISNHLYFYWYRQILGQKVEFLVSFYNNEISEKSEIFDDQFSVERPDGSNFTLKIRSTKLEDSAMYFCASRETGNYGYTFGSGTRLTVV.

The chain joins TRBV6-5 to TRBJ2-7; 13 nucleotides match TRBD2. The CDR3 runs 14 residues. Germline assignment: CDR1 MNHEY and CDR2 SVGAGI. V lost 6 bases and J lost 2; bases outside the gene matches: 1. The CDR3 sequence: CASRGLAGTYEQYV. In nucleotides, the CDR3 is TGTGCCAGCAGGGGACTAGCGGGAACCTACGAGCAGTACGTC.

The chain carries TRBV7-3 and TRBJ2-2; TRBD2 matches at 11 bases. The germline gives CDR1 SGHTA, CDR2 FQGTGA. The CDR3 has 16 amino acids. V shed 6 bases, J shed 5 bases, and the junction held 8 bases outside the gene matches. CDR3 DNA sequence: TGTGCCAGCAGTCCCGGGACTAGCGGACCTACCGGGGAGCTGTTTTTT. This gives the protein CASSPGTSGPTGELFF.

The chain recombines TRBV10-2 with TRBJ1-1; TRBD1 might be the D (5 bases). The germline gives CDR1 WSHSY, CDR2 SAAADI. Trimming stripped 0 bases from V and 1 base from J, with 15 bases between. This CDR3 spans 17 amino acids. CDR3 residues: CASSESVGQRENTEAFF. CDR3 nucleotide sequence: TGCGCCAGCAGTGAGTCGGTGGGGCAAAGGGAGAACACTGAAGCTTTCTTT.

The chain is built from TRBV7-9 and TRBJ2-5; 7 bases align to TRBD1. The CDR3 covers 13 residues. V lost 4 bases, J lost 1 base, and 0 bases stayed unmatched. Germline values: CDR1 SEHNR, CDR2 FQNEAQ (reference sequence). CDR3 residues: CASSWDSQETQYF. In DNA form, the CDR3 reads TGTGCCAGCAGCTGGGACAGCCAAGAGACCCAGTACTTC.

The rearrangement uses TRBV27 and TRBJ1-6; 7 nucleotides agree with TRBD1. Looked up from germline, CDR1 is MNHEY and CDR2 is SMNVEV (reference sequence). V was clipped by 2 bases and J by 6 bases; unmatched bases: 4. CDR3 size: 15 residues. In DNA form, the CDR3 reads TGTGCCAGCAGTTTAAACCAGGGGGGTAATTCACCCCTCCACTTT. It codes for CASSLNQGGNSPLHF.

This clone came up once. The CDR3 region is CATSDRGGDTDTQYF. CDR3 nucleotide sequence: TGTGCCACCAGTGACCGGGGGGGAGACACAGATACGCAGTATTTT. The J gene is TRBJ2-3, the V gene TRBV24-1, with 8 bases fitting TRBD2. V dropped 4 bases and J dropped 2; count of bases not matched to a gene: 4. CDR1 and CDR2 from the germline V gene are KGHDR and SFDVKD. The length of the CDR3 is 15 residues.

This sequence joins TRBV18 and TRBJ1-4; D unclear. The CDR3 is 14 residues long. Trimming pared 5 bases from V and 8 bases from J, leaving 15 bases between. Per germline, CDR1 KGHSH and CDR2 LQKENI. CDR3 sequence (DNA): TGTGCCAGCTCAAGGCCCGGGGAATACGAAAAACTGTTTTTT. This encodes CASSRPGEYEKLFF.

The rearrangement uses TRBV5-1 and TRBJ2-7; 10 bases fit TRBD1. V shed 3 bases and J 4 bases; nucleotides not matched to a gene: 7. Germline CDR1 reads SGHRS; CDR2 reads YFSETQ. This CDR3 has 15 amino acids. The DNA of the CDR3 is TGCGCCAGCAGCTCATCGACAGGGGGCGCGTACGAGCAGTACTTC. Its translation: CASSSSTGGAYEQYF.

For the CDR3, the DNA is TGCGCCAGCAGCCGAAACATAAGACGAGCGGGAGACGAGCAGTACGTC. It specifies CASSRNIRRAGDEQYV. V is TRBV4-3 and J is TRBJ2-7; 8 bases align to TRBD2. The CDR3 totals 16 residues. V shed 4 bases and J 5 bases; nucleotides not matched to a gene: 13. CDR1 and CDR2 (germline): LGHNA, YSLEER.

The rearrangement links TRBV18 to TRBJ1-1; possible D gene TRBD1, 5 bases. From germline, CDR1 is KGHSH and CDR2 LQKENI. The CDR3 length is 14 residues. V was shortened by 8 bases and J by 1 base, with 14 bases between the two germline ends. Here the CDR3 reads CASTLGHSNTEAFF. DNA for the CDR3: TGTGCCAGCACACTAGGACATTCGAACACTGAAGCTTTCTTT.

Only one count was recorded for this clone. J is TRBJ2-5 and V is TRBV11-3; a possible D gene is TRBD2 (5 bases). This CDR3 contains 15 residues. Germline V CDR1 and CDR2: SGHNT, YENEEA. V was shortened by 5 bases and J by 0 bases, with 13 bases between the two germline ends. For the CDR3, the DNA is TGTGCCAGCAGCAGGAAGAGGACTTACCAAGAGACCCAGTACTTC. This sequence encodes CASSRKRTYQETQYF. The full variable domain, completed using reference TRBV11-3 and TRBJ2-5, is EAGVVQSPRYKIIEKKQPVAFWCNPISGHNTLYWYLQNLGQGPELLIRYENEEAVDDSQLPKDRFSAERLKGVDSTLKIQPAELGDSAVYLCASSRKRTYQETQYFGPGTRLLVL.

As regards this clone: This same CDR3 is encoded by further DNA sequences in the sample. The chain employs TRBV6-5 and TRBJ1-1, with a possible D match to TRBD1 (6 bases). CDR3 length: 15 residues. Germline-derived CDR1 and CDR2 are MNHEY and SVGAGI. Trimming shortened V by 0 bases and J by 4 bases, and 12 bases separated the two germline ends. CDR3 loop: CASSYSSRGGTEAFF. CDR3 sequence (DNA): TGTGCCAGCAGTTACTCGAGCAGGGGTGGCACTGAAGCTTTCTTT.

This clone has just one count. The CDR3 nucleotides are TGCAGTGCTAGTAGACAGGGCCAAGAGACCCAGTACTTC. Amino acids: CSASRQGQETQYF. The chain has TRBV20-1 and TRBJ2-5; 7 nucleotides agree with TRBD1. J was trimmed by 1 base and V by 3 bases; bases with no gene match: 2. The CDR3 covers 13 residues. Germline values: CDR1 DFQATT, CDR2 SNEGSKA (reference sequence).

This clone was detected once. V usage is TRBV19 and J usage is TRBJ1-1, with 7 bases aligning to TRBD1. Per germline, CDR1 LNHDA and CDR2 SQIVND (reference sequence). The CDR3 sequence is 13 residues long. Losses at the gene ends were 6 bases for V and 4 bases for J; bases not matched to a gene: 5. The CDR3 DNA reads as TGTGCCAGTAGCCAACAGGGGATCACTGAAGCTTTCTTT. Protein product: CASSQQGITEAFF.

This clone has only one observation. The chain uses TRBV5-6 and TRBJ2-1; D remains ambiguous. V was shortened by 5 bases and J by 3 bases, with 6 bases between the two germline ends. This CDR3 is 12 amino acids long. Germline-derived CDR1 and CDR2 are SGHDT and YYEEEE. Here the CDR3 reads CASSYNYNEQFF. CDR3 coding DNA: TGTGCCAGCAGTTACAACTACAATGAGCAGTTCTTC.

The chain combines TRBV19 with TRBJ1-5; D is possibly TRBD1 (5 bases). From germline, CDR1 is LNHDA and CDR2 SQIVND (reference sequence). V was cut by 5 bases and J by 9 bases, with 17 bases left in between. The CDR3 is 14 residues long. The chain's CDR3 is CASSPRGWGWPQHF. The CDR3 coding sequence is TGTGCCAGTAGTCCCCGGGGGTGGGGGTGGCCCCAGCATTTT.

This chain joins TRBV27 and TRBJ1-2; D perhaps matches TRBD1 (5 bases). V was pared by 3 bases and J by 8 bases, with 16 bases between. CDR1 and CDR2 (germline): MNHEY, SMNVEV (reference sequence). The CDR3 has 14 amino acids. The CDR3 loop reads CASSFHGQGRGYTF. The CDR3 nucleotides are TGTGCCAGCAGTTTTCATGGGCAGGGAAGGGGCTACACCTTC.

This rearrangement joins TRBV5-8 to TRBJ2-7, with D perhaps TRBD2 (6 bases). Germline V gene data show CDR1 as SGHTS and CDR2 as YDEGEE. This CDR3 is built from 14 residues. Trimming pared 4 bases from V and 3 bases from J, leaving 14 bases between. The CDR3 spells CASSLGVGGYEQYV. The CDR3 DNA reads as TGTGCCAGCAGCCTGGGGGTGGGAGGCTACGAGCAGTACGTC.

The chain joins TRBV9 to TRBJ2-1, with D possibly being TRBD1 (6 bases). Germline values: CDR1 SGDLS, CDR2 YYNGEE. Trimming cost V 4 bases and J 2 bases, with 13 bases left between them. The length of the CDR3 is 15 residues. The CDR3 is CASSPGTPPYNEQFF. CDR3 nucleotides: TGTGCCAGCAGCCCCGGGACACCTCCCTACAATGAGCAGTTCTTC.